This T cell receptor (beta chain) was observed in a study of cytomegalovirus exposure and HLA in healthy donors. Germline CDR1 and CDR2: SGHNT and YYREEE (reference sequence). After removal of 5 bases from V and 10 bases from J, the junction contained 9 bases not matched to a gene. This CDR3 region has 15 residues. A multiplex PCR was run with 60 Vbeta primers and 13 Jbeta primers. Libraries were prepared by immunoSEQ multiplex PCR; TCRdb keeps only in-frame clonotypes and omits some of them. Here the sample spans roughly 140,000 clones, around 75% being singletons. This receptor was obtained from a woman aged 40 to 50 in good health and CMV-seronegative. The sequencing sample was made of PBMCs. The J gene is TRBJ2-1, the V gene TRBV5-4, with 13 bases identical to TRBD2. CDR3 residues: CASSPYGLAGVEQFF. CDR3 DNA: TGTGCCAGCAGTCCCTATGGACTAGCGGGGGTAGAGCAGTTCTTC.